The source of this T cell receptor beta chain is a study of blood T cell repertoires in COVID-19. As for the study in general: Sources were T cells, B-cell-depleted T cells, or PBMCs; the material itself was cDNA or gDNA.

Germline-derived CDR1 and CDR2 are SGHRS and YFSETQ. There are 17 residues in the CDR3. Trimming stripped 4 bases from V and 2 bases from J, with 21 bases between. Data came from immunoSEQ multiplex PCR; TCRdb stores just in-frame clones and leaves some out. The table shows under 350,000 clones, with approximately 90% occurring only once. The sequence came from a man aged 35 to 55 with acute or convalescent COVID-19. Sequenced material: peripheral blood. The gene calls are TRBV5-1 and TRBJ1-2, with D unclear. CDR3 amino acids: CASSPPTGSFPNYGYTF. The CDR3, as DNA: TGCGCCAGCAGCCCCCCCACGGGGAGCTTTCCCAACTATGGCTACACCTTC. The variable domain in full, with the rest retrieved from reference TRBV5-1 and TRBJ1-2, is KAGVTQTPRYLIKTRGQQVTLSCSPISGHRSVSWYQQTPGQGLQFLFEYFSETQRNKGNFPGRFSGRQFSNSRSEMNVSTLELGDSALYLCASSPPTGSFPNYGYTFGSGTRLTVV.